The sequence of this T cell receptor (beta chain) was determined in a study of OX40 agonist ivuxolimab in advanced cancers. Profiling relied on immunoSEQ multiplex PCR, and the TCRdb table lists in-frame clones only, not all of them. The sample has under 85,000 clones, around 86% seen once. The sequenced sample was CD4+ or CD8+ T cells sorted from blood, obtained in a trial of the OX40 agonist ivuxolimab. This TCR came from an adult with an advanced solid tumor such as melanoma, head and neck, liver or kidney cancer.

CDR3 bases: TGTGCCAGCAGCCGAGGACCGAACCATGAAGCTTTCTTT. It translates to CASSRGPNHEAFF. The chain recombines TRBV11-2 with TRBJ1-1; D call uncertain. Germline V gene data show CDR1 as SGHAT and CDR2 as FQNNGV. This CDR3 is 13 amino acids long. The V end lost 5 bases, the J end lost 7 bases, and 14 bases lay between the germline ends.